This passage covers 32 T cell receptor beta chains from one sample sequenced in a study of T cell repertoires in cytomegalovirus infection (dated by TCRdb to about 2019). Reads for this sample came from an Illumina HiSeq 1500. TCRdb's own reprocessing of the public reads used fastp at Q25 and MiXCR and kept productive beta chains. Each CDR3 protein appears once, grouped with its most common genes and DNA. For this sample the table gives about 100,000 distinct CDR3 sequences, of which 15% to 20% were detected only once. In total, the top ten clones hold over 8% of the sample. The sequenced sample consisted of PBMCs. Source of these receptors: a human donor in good health (CMV status not recorded). Some clones in this sample may be carry-over from other donors' samples.

A few counts support this clonotype. The genes are TRBV19 and TRBJ2-1, with 8 bases identical to TRBD2. This CDR3 is built from 15 residues. Germline CDR1 reads LNHDA; CDR2 reads SQIVND (reference sequence). With V trimmed by 6 bases and J by 4 bases, 8 bases remained unmatched. DNA for the CDR3: TGTGCCAGTAGCCCGCGGGGGGTAAGTTACAATGAGCAGTTCTTC. Amino acid sequence: CASSPRGVSYNEQFF. The variable domain in full, with the rest retrieved from reference TRBV19 and TRBJ2-1, is DGGITQSPKYLFRKEGQNVTLSCEQNLNHDAMYWYRQDPGQGLRLIYYSQIVNDFQKGDIAEGYSVSREKKESFPLTVTSAQKNPTAFYLCASSPRGVSYNEQFFGPGTRLTVL.

This clonotype was found a few times. The chain recombines TRBV18 with TRBJ1-1; D gene unclear. CDR1 KGHSH and CDR2 LQKENI come from the germline V gene. V dropped 2 bases and J dropped 3 bases, with 10 bases sitting between them. This CDR3 spans 14 amino acids. The CDR3 loop is CASSPSAWDTEAFF. The CDR3 DNA sequence: TGTGCCAGCTCACCATCGGCTTGGGACACTGAAGCTTTCTTT. Filled out from reference TRBV18 and TRBJ1-1, the complete variable domain reads NAGVMQNPRHLVRRRGQEARLRCSPMKGHSHVYWYRQLPEEGLKFMVYLQKENIIDESGMPKERFSAEFPKEGPSILRIQQVVRGDSAAYFCASSPSAWDTEAFFGQGTRLTVV.

This clonotype appeared many times. The rearrangement joins TRBV7-2 to TRBJ2-2, with D tentatively TRBD1 or TRBD2 (6 bases each). This CDR3 is 16 amino acids long. The V and J ends lost 5 bases and 0 bases respectively, with 13 bases between them. Per the germline V gene, CDR1 is SGHTA and CDR2 is FQGNSA. This chain's CDR3 is CASSLSGDTNTGELFF. CDR3 sequence (DNA): TGTGCCAGCAGCCTATCGGGGGACACGAACACCGGGGAGCTGTTTTTT.

The rearrangement links TRBV7-9 to TRBJ2-5; 8 bases agree with TRBD1. Per the germline V gene, CDR1 is SEHNR and CDR2 is FQNEAQ (reference sequence). Germline trimming cut 8 bases from V and 4 bases from J; bases unmatched to any gene: 9. The CDR3 loop spans 14 amino acids. The CDR3 DNA reads as TGTGCCAGCTGCCGAGGACAGGGACGAGAGACCCAGTACTTC. As protein: CASCRGQGRETQYF.

This clonotype was counted only a few times. V and J are TRBV4-1 and TRBJ2-2; 7 nucleotides agree with TRBD1. The CDR3 spans 17 residues. J lost 0 bases, V lost 5 bases, and 9 bases had no gene match. Germline CDR1 and CDR2: MGHRA and YSYEKL. For the CDR3, the DNA is TGCGCCAGCAGCTGGGACAGTTCCTTTACGAACACCGGGGAGCTGTTTTTT. Residues: CASSWDSSFTNTGELFF.

This clonotype was seen repeatedly, ten times or more. The rearrangement links TRBV7-2 to TRBJ1-5; TRBD1 might be the D (5 bases). V lost 2 bases, J lost 0 bases, and 14 bases lay in between. The CDR3 has 17 residues. CDR1 and CDR2 (germline): SGHTA, FQGNSA. The CDR3 is CASSLSSDSVSNQPQHF. For the CDR3, the DNA is TGTGCCAGCAGCTTATCGAGCGACAGTGTTAGCAATCAGCCCCAGCATTTT. Filled out from reference TRBV7-2 and TRBJ1-5, the complete variable domain reads GAGVSQSPSNKVTEKGKDVELRCDPISGHTALYWYRQSLGQGLEFLIYFQGNSAPDKSGLPSDRFSAERTGGSVSTLTIQRTQQEDSAVYLCASSLSSDSVSNQPQHFGDGTRLSIL.

The chain recombines TRBV7-9 with TRBJ2-3; no definite D call. V gave up 4 bases and J gave up 7 bases, with 9 bases separating them. The germline V gene has CDR1 SEHNR and CDR2 FQNEAQ (reference sequence). The CDR3 is 12 amino acids. Here the CDR3 reads CASSSSENTQYF. The CDR3 bases are TGTGCCAGCAGCTCGTCGGAGAATACGCAGTATTTT.

The chain links TRBV20-1 to TRBJ2-7; 9 nucleotides agree with TRBD2. Germline-derived CDR1 and CDR2 are DFQATT and SNEGSKA (reference sequence). J was trimmed by 4 bases and V by 6 bases; bases with no gene match: 16. This CDR3 is 16 amino acids long. CDR3 protein: CSAPPSEGLADYEQYF. The CDR3 coding sequence is TGCAGTGCCCCCCCTTCGGAGGGACTAGCTGATTACGAGCAGTACTTC.

This chain links TRBV9 with TRBJ2-3; TRBD2 matches 7 bases. Germline trimming cut 6 bases from V and 2 bases from J; bases unmatched to any gene: 9. CDR1 and CDR2 from the germline V gene are SGDLS and YYNGEE. The CDR3 length is 15 residues. CDR3 region: CASIRSGLITDTQYF. CDR3 in DNA: TGTGCCAGCATACGTAGCGGGCTCATCACAGATACGCAGTATTTT.

This clonotype was recorded at least ten times. The chain combines TRBV11-2 with TRBJ1-1; D gene uncertain. The germline CDR1 and CDR2 sequences are SGHAT and FQNNGV. This CDR3 has 12 residues. V was trimmed by 6 bases and J by 1 base, leaving 6 bases between them. CDR3 region: CASRKGNTEAFF. CDR3 sequence (DNA): TGTGCCAGCAGGAAAGGGAACACTGAAGCTTTCTTT. Complete variable domain (other parts from reference TRBV11-2 and TRBJ1-1): EAGVAQSPRYKIIEKRQSVAFWCNPISGHATLYWYQQILGQGPKLLIQFQNNGVVDDSQLPKDRFSAERLKGVDSTLKIQPAKLEDSAVYLCASRKGNTEAFFGQGTRLTVV.

This sequence joins TRBV7-9 and TRBJ1-2; the D gene is possibly TRBD1 (6 bases). V lost 1 base and J 4 bases, leaving 13 bases between the germline ends. Germline CDR1 reads SEHNR; CDR2 reads FQNEAQ (reference sequence). The CDR3 totals 15 residues. CDR3 DNA: TGTGCCAGCAGCTTAGACCCAGGACAGAGCTATGGCTACACCTTC. It translates to CASSLDPGQSYGYTF. Using reference TRBV7-9 and TRBJ1-2 for the parts outside the CDR3, the full variable domain is DTGVSQNPRHKITKRGQNVTFRCDPISEHNRLYWYRQTLGQGPEFLTYFQNEAQLEKSRLLSDRFSAERPKGSFSTLEIQRTEQGDSAMYLCASSLDPGQSYGYTFGSGTRLTVV.

This clonotype showed up just a few times. The chain carries TRBV6-5 and TRBJ2-3; D call uncertain. The CDR3 length is 13 residues. Germline V gene data show CDR1 as MNHEY and CDR2 as SVGAGI. The V and J ends lost 2 bases and 5 bases respectively, with 8 bases between them. CDR3 in amino acids: CASSYGREDTQYF. CDR3 bases: TGTGCCAGCAGTTACGGTCGAGAAGATACGCAGTATTTT.

The rearrangement links TRBV20-1 to TRBJ1-1; D is unresolved. Trimming removed 5 bases at V and 5 bases at J, with 15 bases between. Germline-derived CDR1 and CDR2 are DFQATT and SNEGSKA (reference sequence). The CDR3 has 13 residues. DNA of the CDR3: TGCAGTGCTTCGACACCCCTCGAAACTGAAGCTTTCTTT. The encoded protein is CSASTPLETEAFF.

This clonotype was found once. The CDR3 sequence: CASKGVSNEQFF. DNA for the CDR3: TGTGCCAGCAAGGGGGTCTCCAATGAGCAGTTCTTC. The chain links TRBV12-3 or TRBV12-4 to TRBJ2-1; tentatively, D is TRBD1 (6 bases). This CDR3 contains 12 residues. V was shortened by 7 bases and J by 6 bases, with 10 bases between the two germline ends.

This clonotype appeared a few times. The chain links TRBV20-1 to TRBJ2-7; 8 nucleotides align to TRBD1. CDR3 length equals 13 residues. Germline V gives CDR1 DFQATT, CDR2 SNEGSKA (reference sequence). After removal of 2 bases from V and 7 bases from J, the junction contained 7 bases not matched to a gene. DNA for the CDR3: TGCAGTGCTAGATCCAGGGGGCCAAGGGAGCAGTACTTC. Translated, it gives CSARSRGPREQYF.

V gene TRBV20-1 combines with J gene TRBJ1-5; D gene uncertain. The CDR3 consists of 13 residues. Per germline, CDR1 DFQATT and CDR2 SNEGSKA (reference sequence). The V end lost 7 bases, the J end lost 2 bases, and 12 bases lay between the germline ends. The CDR3 DNA is TGCAGTGTTAACAAAGGTGGCAATCAGCCCCAGCATTTT. Translating gives CSVNKGGNQPQHF.

The rearrangement joins TRBV2 to TRBJ2-5; the match to TRBD2 covers 7 bases. The length of the CDR3 is 14 residues. In germline, CDR1 is SNHLY, CDR2 FYNNEI. V gave up 3 bases and J gave up 4 bases; unmatched junction bases: 5. The CDR3 bases are TGTGCCAGCAGTGAGGAGCGGGGCGCAGAGACCCAGTACTTC. This gives the protein CASSEERGAETQYF.

Comment on this clonotype: An end of the junction differs from the germline gene, which may be a read error. The rearrangement links TRBV10-3 to TRBJ2-3; D may be TRBD1 (5 bases). This CDR3 is 11 amino acids long. CDR1 is ENHRY, CDR2 SYGVKD, per germline. CDR3 DNA: TGTGCCATCAGTGAAGGGGATACGCATTATTTT. It specifies CAISEGDTHYF.

This clonotype is medium-sized (0.01 to 0.1%) within its sample. This chain joins TRBV7-6 and TRBJ2-1, with 7 bases fitting TRBD1. V dropped 5 bases and J dropped 0; count of bases not matched to a gene: 10. Germline values: CDR1 SGHVS, CDR2 FNYEAQ. The CDR3 has 17 residues. In DNA form, the CDR3 reads TGTGCCAGCAGCATTAGACCCGGGACAGCCTCCTACAATGAGCAGTTCTTC. Translated, it gives CASSIRPGTASYNEQFF.

Only a few counts were recorded for this clonotype. The chain has TRBV14 and TRBJ2-6; no clear D gene. Germline CDR1 is SGHDN and CDR2 is FVKESK. The CDR3 is 15 residues long. V gave up 2 bases and J gave up 0 bases, with 5 bases separating them. As DNA, the CDR3 is TGTGCCAGCAGCCAAATTTCCTCTGGGGCCAACGTCCTGACTTTC. This encodes CASSQISSGANVLTF.

This clonotype was observed many times. The genes are TRBV7-2 and TRBJ1-1; the match to TRBD1 covers 8 bases. This CDR3 is 14 amino acids long. From germline, CDR1 is SGHTA and CDR2 FQGNSA. V dropped 4 bases and J dropped 5; count of bases not matched to a gene: 6. The CDR3 sequence is CASSSRQGRTEAFF. Written as DNA, the CDR3 is TGTGCCAGCAGCTCCCGACAGGGGAGGACTGAAGCTTTCTTT.

The chain carries TRBV12-3 or TRBV12-4 and TRBJ2-7, with TRBD2 identical over 15 bases. With 5 bases clipped from V and 4 bases from J, the junction kept 15 bases outside the gene matches. The CDR3 spans 19 residues. The CDR3 nucleotides read TGTGCCAGCAGTCCCCCCGGGACTAGCGGGGGGCGGGTGCCTTACGAGCAGTACTTC. It codes for CASSPPGTSGGRVPYEQYF.

CDR3 in DNA: TGTGCCAGCAGTACGGGACAGTATGGCTACACCTTC. Its translation is CASSTGQYGYTF. The chain joins TRBV6-2 or TRBV6-3 to TRBJ1-2; 7 bases are a match to TRBD1. Germline V gene sequence: CDR1 MNHEY, CDR2 SVGEGT. The CDR3 contains 12 residues. J lost 5 bases, V lost 5 bases, and 2 bases had no gene match.

This clonotype was recorded many times. This chain links TRBV7-2 with TRBJ2-1; D remains unclear. V lost 5 bases, J lost 0 bases, and 11 bases lay in between. The CDR3 runs 15 residues. Looked up from germline, CDR1 is SGHTA and CDR2 is FQGNSA. The CDR3 region is CASSPDKSSYNEQFF. The DNA for the CDR3 is TGTGCCAGCAGCCCAGATAAGAGCTCCTACAATGAGCAGTTCTTC.

This clonotype was observed many times. The rearrangement joins TRBV7-2 to TRBJ1-2; 7 positions agree with TRBD1. Per germline, CDR1 SGHTA and CDR2 FQGNSA. The CDR3 consists of 14 residues. Trimming removed 2 bases from V and 4 bases from J; junction bases left unmatched: 4. CDR3 region: CASSLRQGGYGYTF. Here the CDR3 DNA reads TGTGCCAGCAGCTTAAGACAGGGCGGCTATGGCTACACCTTC. Based on the CDR3 plus reference TRBV7-2 and TRBJ1-2, the full variable domain is GAGVSQSPSNKVTEKGKDVELRCDPISGHTALYWYRQSLGQGLEFLIYFQGNSAPDKSGLPSDRFSAERTGGSVSTLTIQRTQQEDSAVYLCASSLRQGGYGYTFGSGTRLTVV.

This clonotype was counted between two and nine times. The V gene is TRBV20-1, the J gene TRBJ2-2; a possible D gene is TRBD2 (6 bases). Germline CDR1 reads DFQATT; CDR2 reads SNEGSKA (reference sequence). Trimming removed 6 bases from V and 0 bases from J, with 14 bases in between. The CDR3 extends over 15 amino acids. The CDR3 loop reads CSARDWKANTGELFF. CDR3 nucleotides: TGCAGTGCCAGGGACTGGAAGGCGAACACCGGGGAGCTGTTTTTT.

The chain uses TRBV10-3 and TRBJ2-1; D is unclear. The CDR3 contains 14 residues. Trimming left V 0 bases short and J 4 bases short, with 7 bases between. Per germline, CDR1 ENHRY and CDR2 SYGVKD. CDR3 in DNA: TGTGCCATCAGTGAGTCGATTGAGTACAATGAGCAGTTCTTC. Translation: CAISESIEYNEQFF.

This clonotype was detected only a few times. The V gene is TRBV11-2, the J gene TRBJ2-7, with D possibly TRBD1 on 6 matching bases. This CDR3 region has 16 residues. Germline V gene data show CDR1 as SGHAT and CDR2 as FQNNGV. The germline V and J ends were trimmed by 6 bases and 2 bases, with 20 bases remaining between them. CDR3 coding DNA: TGTGCCAGCAGGCCTCTAAAGATGGGACACCCCTACGAGCAGTACTTC. Amino acid sequence: CASRPLKMGHPYEQYF.

This clonotype was found a few times. J is TRBJ2-3 and V is TRBV2, with 10 bases matching TRBD2. The junction had 5 bases not matched to a gene; V was cut back by 8 bases and J by 6 bases. CDR3 size: 13 residues. The V gene's germline CDR1 is SNHLY and CDR2 FYNNEI. CDR3 in DNA: TGTGCCAGCGGAGCGGGGGGGCAGGATACGCAGTATTTT. Translated, it gives CASGAGGQDTQYF.

Ten or more counts support this clonotype. The CDR3 is CASSFPDQPQHF. The CDR3 DNA is TGTGCCAGCAGCTTCCCGGATCAGCCCCAGCATTTT. The chain has TRBV7-2 and TRBJ1-5; D is unclear. The CDR3 totals 12 residues. Trimming cost V 3 bases and J 5 bases, with 5 bases left between them. Germline loops: CDR1 SGHTA, CDR2 FQGNSA. Full variable domain (rest looked up from reference TRBV7-2 and TRBJ1-5): GAGVSQSPSNKVTEKGKDVELRCDPISGHTALYWYRQSLGQGLEFLIYFQGNSAPDKSGLPSDRFSAERTGGSVSTLTIQRTQQEDSAVYLCASSFPDQPQHFGDGTRLSIL.

As concerns this clonotype: This may stem from a read error, because a much larger clone lies one nucleotide away. The gene calls are TRBV28 and TRBJ2-7, with D perhaps matching TRBD1 (5 bases). The germline V gene has CDR1 MDHEN and CDR2 SYDVKM. The CDR3 totals 13 residues. CDR3 nucleotide sequence: TGTGCCAGCAGTTCTGGGGCGGCCTACGAGCAGAACTTC. Translating gives CASSSGAAYEQNF.

A few counts support this clonotype. This chain connects TRBV19 to TRBJ2-1; D is perhaps TRBD1 (6 bases). The CDR3 consists of 14 residues. With 9 bases removed from V and 2 bases from J, the gap between germline ends came to 14 bases. Looked up from germline, CDR1 is LNHDA and CDR2 is SQIVND (reference sequence). For the CDR3, the DNA is TGTGCCAGCGAAACAGGGAACCCCTACAATGAGCAGTTCTTC. Its protein is CASETGNPYNEQFF.